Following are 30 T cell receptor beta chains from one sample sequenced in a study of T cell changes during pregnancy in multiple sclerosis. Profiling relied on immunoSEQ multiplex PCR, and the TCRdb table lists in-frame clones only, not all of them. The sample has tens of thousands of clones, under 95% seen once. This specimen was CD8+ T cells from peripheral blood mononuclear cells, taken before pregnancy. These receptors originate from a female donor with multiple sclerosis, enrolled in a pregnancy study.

DNA of the CDR3: TGTGCCAGCAGCGTAGGGGGAGGAACCACCTACGAGCAGTACTTC. As protein: CASSVGGGTTYEQYF. This chain links TRBV9 with TRBJ2-7, with D perhaps TRBD2 (6 bases). V was cut by 0 bases and J by 2 bases, with 12 bases left in between. Germline assignment: CDR1 SGDLS and CDR2 YYNGEE. This CDR3 is built from 15 residues.

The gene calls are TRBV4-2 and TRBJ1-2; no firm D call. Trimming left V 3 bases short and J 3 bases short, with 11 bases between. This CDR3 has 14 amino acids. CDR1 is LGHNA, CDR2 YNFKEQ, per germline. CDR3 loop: CASSHSPGDYGYTF. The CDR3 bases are TGTGCCAGCAGCCATAGCCCTGGAGACTATGGCTACACCTTC.

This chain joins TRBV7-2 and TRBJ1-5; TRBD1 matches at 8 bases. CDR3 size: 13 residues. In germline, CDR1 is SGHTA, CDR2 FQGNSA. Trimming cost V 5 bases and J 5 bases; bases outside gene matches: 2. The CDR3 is CASSGTGDQPQHF. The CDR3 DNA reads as TGTGCCAGCAGCGGGACAGGAGATCAGCCCCAGCATTTT.

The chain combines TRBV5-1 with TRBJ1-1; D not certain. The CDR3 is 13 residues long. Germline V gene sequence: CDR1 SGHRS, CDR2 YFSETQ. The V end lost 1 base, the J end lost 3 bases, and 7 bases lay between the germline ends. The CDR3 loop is CASSLSVDTEAFF. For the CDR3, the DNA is TGCGCCAGCAGCTTGTCTGTCGACACTGAAGCTTTCTTT.

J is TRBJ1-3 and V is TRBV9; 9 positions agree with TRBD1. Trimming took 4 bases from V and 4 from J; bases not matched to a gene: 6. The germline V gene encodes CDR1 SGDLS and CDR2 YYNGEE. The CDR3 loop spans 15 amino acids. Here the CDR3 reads CASSPGQGNGNTIYF. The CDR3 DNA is TGTGCCAGCAGCCCGGGACAGGGAAACGGAAACACCATATATTTT.

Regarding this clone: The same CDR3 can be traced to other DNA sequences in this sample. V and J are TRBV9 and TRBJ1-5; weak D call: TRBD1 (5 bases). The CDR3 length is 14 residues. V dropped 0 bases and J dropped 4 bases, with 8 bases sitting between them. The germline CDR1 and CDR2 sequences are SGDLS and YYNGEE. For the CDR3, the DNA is TGTGCCAGCAGCGTAGGGGGGGGGAATCAGCCCCAGCATTTT. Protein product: CASSVGGGNQPQHF. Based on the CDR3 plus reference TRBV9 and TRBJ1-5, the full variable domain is DSGVTQTPKHLITATGQRVTLRCSPRSGDLSVYWYQQSLDQGLQFLIQYYNGEERAKGNILERFSAQQFPDLHSELNLSSLELGDSALYFCASSVGGGNQPQHFGDGTRLSIL.

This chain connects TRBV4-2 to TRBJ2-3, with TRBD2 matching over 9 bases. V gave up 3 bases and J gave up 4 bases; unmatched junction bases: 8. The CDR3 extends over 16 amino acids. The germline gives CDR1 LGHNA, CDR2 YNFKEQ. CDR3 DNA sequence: TGTGCCAGCAGCCAGGAGCGGGGGGCTCCCCCAGATACGCAGTATTTT. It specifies CASSQERGAPPDTQYF.

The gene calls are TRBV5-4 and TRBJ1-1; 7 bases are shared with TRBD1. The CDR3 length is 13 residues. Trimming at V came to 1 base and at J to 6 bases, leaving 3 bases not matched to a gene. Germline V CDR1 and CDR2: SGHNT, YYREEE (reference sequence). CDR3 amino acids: CASSLLTGPEAFF. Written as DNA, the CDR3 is TGTGCCAGCAGCTTGTTGACAGGGCCTGAAGCTTTCTTT.

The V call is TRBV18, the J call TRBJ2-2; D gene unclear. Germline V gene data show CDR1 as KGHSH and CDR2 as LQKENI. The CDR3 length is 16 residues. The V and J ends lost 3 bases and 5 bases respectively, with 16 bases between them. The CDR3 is CASSPIETTITGELFF. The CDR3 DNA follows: TGTGCCAGCTCACCCATAGAAACAACTATAACCGGGGAGCTGTTTTTT.

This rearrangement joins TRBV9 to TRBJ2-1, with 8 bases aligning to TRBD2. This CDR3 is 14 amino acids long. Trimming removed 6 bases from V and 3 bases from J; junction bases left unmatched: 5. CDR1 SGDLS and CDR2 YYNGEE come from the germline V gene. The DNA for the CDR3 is TGTGCCAGCACCATTAGCGGGGACTACAATGAGCAGTTCTTC. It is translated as CASTISGDYNEQFF.

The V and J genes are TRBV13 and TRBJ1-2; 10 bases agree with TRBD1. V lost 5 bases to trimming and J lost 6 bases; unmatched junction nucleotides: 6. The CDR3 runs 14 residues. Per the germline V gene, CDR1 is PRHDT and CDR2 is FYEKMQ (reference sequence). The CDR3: CASSIWTGGHGYTF. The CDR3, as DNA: TGTGCCAGCAGCATTTGGACAGGGGGACATGGCTACACCTTC. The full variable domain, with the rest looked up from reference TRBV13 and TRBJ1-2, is AAGVIQSPRHLIKEKRETATLKCYPIPRHDTVYWYQQGPGQDPQFLISFYEKMQSDKGSIPDRFSAQQFSDYHSELNMSSLELGDSALYFCASSIWTGGHGYTFGSGTRLTVV.

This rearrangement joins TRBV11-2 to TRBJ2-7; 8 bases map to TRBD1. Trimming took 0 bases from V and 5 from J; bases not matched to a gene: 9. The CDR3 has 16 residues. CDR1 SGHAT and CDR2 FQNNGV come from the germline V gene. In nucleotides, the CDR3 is TGTGCCAGCAGCTTAGACTCTCAATGGACAGGGAACGAGCAGTACTTC. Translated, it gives CASSLDSQWTGNEQYF.

This CDR3 reads CASSSGQGRLAGVDIQYF. The CDR3 DNA reads TGTGCCAGCAGCTCGGGACAGGGAAGACTAGCGGGGGTAGACATTCAGTACTTC. The chain is built from TRBV7-2 and TRBJ2-4; TRBD2 matches 12 bases. Germline V CDR1 and CDR2: SGHTA, FQGNSA. Germline trimming cut 4 bases from V and 8 bases from J; bases unmatched to any gene: 15. This CDR3 is 18 amino acids long.

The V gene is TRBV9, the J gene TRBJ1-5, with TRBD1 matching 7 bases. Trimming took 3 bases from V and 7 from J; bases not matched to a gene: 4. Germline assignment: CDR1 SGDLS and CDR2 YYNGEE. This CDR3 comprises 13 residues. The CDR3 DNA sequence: TGTGCCAGCAGCGGGGACAGTCTACAGCCCCAGCATTTT. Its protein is CASSGDSLQPQHF. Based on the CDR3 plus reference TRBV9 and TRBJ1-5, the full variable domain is DSGVTQTPKHLITATGQRVTLRCSPRSGDLSVYWYQQSLDQGLQFLIQYYNGEERAKGNILERFSAQQFPDLHSELNLSSLELGDSALYFCASSGDSLQPQHFGDGTRLSIL.

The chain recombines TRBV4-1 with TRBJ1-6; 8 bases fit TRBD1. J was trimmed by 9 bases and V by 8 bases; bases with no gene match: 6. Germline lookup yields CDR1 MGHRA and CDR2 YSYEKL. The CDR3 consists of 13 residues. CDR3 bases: TGCGCCAGCCTCGGGACAGGACCTTCACCCCTCCACTTT. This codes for CASLGTGPSPLHF.

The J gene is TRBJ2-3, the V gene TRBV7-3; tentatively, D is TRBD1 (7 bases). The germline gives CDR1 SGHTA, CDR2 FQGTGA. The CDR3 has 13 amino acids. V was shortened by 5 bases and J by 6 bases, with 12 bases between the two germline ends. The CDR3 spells CASSQGGRDTQYF. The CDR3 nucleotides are TGTGCCAGCAGCCAGGGGGGCCGGGATACGCAGTATTTT.

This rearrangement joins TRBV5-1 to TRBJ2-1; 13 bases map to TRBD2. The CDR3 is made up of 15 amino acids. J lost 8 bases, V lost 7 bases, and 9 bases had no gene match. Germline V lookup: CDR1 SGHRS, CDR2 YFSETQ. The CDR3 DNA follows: TGCGCCAGCGACCCTACTAGCGGGGGGGCCCATGAGCAGTTCTTC. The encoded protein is CASDPTSGGAHEQFF. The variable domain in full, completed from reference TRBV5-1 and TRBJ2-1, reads KAGVTQTPRYLIKTRGQQVTLSCSPISGHRSVSWYQQTPGQGLQFLFEYFSETQRNKGNFPGRFSGRQFSNSRSEMNVSTLELGDSALYLCASDPTSGGAHEQFFGPGTRLTVL.

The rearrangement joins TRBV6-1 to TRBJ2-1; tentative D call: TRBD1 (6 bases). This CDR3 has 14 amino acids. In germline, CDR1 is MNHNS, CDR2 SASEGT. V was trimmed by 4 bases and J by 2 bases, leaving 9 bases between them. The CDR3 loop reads CASSVDSTYNEQFF. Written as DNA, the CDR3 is TGTGCCAGCAGTGTGGACAGCACCTACAATGAGCAGTTCTTC.

The DNA of the CDR3 is TGTGCCACAACTGCAGGTACTAGCACAGATACGCAGTATTTT. It encodes CATTAGTSTDTQYF. The V and J genes are TRBV19 and TRBJ2-3; unclear D gene. In germline, CDR1 is LNHDA, CDR2 SQIVND (reference sequence). Deletions cut 10 bases from V and 0 bases from J, with 14 bases between. The CDR3 consists of 14 residues. The full variable domain, completed using reference TRBV19 and TRBJ2-3, is DGGITQSPKYLFRKEGQNVTLSCEQNLNHDAMYWYRQDPGQGLRLIYYSQIVNDFQKGDIAEGYSVSREKKESFPLTVTSAQKNPTAFYLCATTAGTSTDTQYFGPGTRLTVL.

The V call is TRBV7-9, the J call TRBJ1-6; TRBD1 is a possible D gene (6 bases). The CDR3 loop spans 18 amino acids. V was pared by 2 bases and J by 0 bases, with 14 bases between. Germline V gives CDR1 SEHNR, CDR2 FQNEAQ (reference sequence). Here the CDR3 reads CASSLRKGGSSYNSPLHF. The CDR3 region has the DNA TGTGCCAGCAGCTTAAGAAAGGGGGGGAGCTCCTATAATTCACCCCTCCACTTT.

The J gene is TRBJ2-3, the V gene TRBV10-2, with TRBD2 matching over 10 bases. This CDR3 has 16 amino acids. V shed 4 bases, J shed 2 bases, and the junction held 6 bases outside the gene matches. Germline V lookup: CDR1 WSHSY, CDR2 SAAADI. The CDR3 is CASSVLAGASTDTQYF. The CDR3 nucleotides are TGCGCCAGCAGTGTGCTAGCGGGGGCCTCCACAGATACGCAGTATTTT.

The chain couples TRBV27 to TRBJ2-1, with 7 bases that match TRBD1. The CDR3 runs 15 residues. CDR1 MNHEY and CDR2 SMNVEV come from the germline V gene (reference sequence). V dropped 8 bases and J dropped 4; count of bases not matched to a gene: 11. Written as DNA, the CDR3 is TGTGCCAGCGGGGACGGGACAGTTCTTTACAATGAGCAGTTCTTC. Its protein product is CASGDGTVLYNEQFF.

CDR3 sequence reads: CSVGPLGDRGYGYTF. The CDR3 DNA reads as TGCAGCGTTGGACCCCTCGGAGACAGGGGCTATGGCTACACCTTC. This chain joins TRBV29-1 and TRBJ1-2; 8 bases are a match to TRBD1. V shed 4 bases, J shed 4 bases, and the junction held 11 bases outside the gene matches. The CDR3 is made up of 15 amino acids. Germline assignment: CDR1 SQVTM and CDR2 ANQGSEA.

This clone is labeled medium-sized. CDR3 in amino acids: CASSPPGGGLSGNTIYF. For the CDR3, the DNA is TGTGCCAGCAGCCCCCCGGGTGGGGGCCTCTCTGGAAACACCATATATTTT. The V and J genes are TRBV7-9 and TRBJ1-3; TRBD1 might be the D (6 bases). The germline CDR1 and CDR2 sequences are SEHNR and FQNEAQ (reference sequence). The germline V and J ends were trimmed by 5 bases and 0 bases, with 17 bases remaining between them. The CDR3 covers 17 residues.

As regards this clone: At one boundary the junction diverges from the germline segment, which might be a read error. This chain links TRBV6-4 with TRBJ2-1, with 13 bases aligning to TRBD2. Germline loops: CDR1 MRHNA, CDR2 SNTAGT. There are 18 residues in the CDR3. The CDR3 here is CASGDTLAGGPFYNEQFF. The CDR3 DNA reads TGTGCCAGCGGTGACACACTAGCGGGGGGGCCATTTTACAATGAGCAGTTCTTC.

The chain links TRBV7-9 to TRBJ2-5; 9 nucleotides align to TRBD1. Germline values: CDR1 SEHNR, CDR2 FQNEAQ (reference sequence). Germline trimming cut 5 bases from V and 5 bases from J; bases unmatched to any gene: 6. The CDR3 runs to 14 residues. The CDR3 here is CASSPAGTGETQYF. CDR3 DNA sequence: TGTGCCAGCAGCCCAGCCGGGACAGGGGAGACCCAGTACTTC.

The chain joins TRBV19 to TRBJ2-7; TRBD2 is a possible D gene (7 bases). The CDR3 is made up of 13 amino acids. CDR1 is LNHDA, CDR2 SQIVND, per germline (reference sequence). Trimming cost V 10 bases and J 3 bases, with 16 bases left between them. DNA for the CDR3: TGTGCCAAAGGGGGGGAGCGATACTACGAGCAGTACTTC. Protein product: CAKGGERYYEQYF.

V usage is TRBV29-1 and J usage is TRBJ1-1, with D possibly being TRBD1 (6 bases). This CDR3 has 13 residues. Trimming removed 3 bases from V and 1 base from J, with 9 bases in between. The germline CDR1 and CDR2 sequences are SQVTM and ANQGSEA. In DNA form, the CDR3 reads TGCAGCGTTGACCCGACAGGGAACACTGAAGCTTTCTTT. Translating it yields CSVDPTGNTEAFF. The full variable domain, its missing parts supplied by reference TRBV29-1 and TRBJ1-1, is SAVISQKPSRDICQRGTSLTIQCQVDSQVTMMFWYRQQPGQSLTLIATANQGSEATYESGFVIDKFPISRPNLTFSTLTVSNMSPEDSSIYLCSVDPTGNTEAFFGQGTRLTVV.

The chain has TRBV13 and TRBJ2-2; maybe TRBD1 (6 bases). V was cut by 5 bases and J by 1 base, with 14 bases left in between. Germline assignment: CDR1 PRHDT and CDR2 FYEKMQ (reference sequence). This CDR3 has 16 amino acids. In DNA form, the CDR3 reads TGTGCCAGCAGCGATTCCGACAGGTTGAACACCGGGGAGCTGTTTTTT. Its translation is CASSDSDRLNTGELFF.

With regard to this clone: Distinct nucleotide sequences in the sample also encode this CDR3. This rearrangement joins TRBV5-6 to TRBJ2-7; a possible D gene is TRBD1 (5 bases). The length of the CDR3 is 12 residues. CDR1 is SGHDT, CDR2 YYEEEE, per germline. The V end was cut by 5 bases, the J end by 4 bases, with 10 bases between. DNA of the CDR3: TGTGCCAGCAGGGTGGCAGGGTACGAGCAGTACTTC. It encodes CASRVAGYEQYF.